This T cell receptor beta chain was recovered during a study of shared clonotypes between healthy human individuals. Study-level findings and limits: Some clonotypes were shared by all four sorted-subset donors, while others were not shared. The non-shared ones had lower generation probabilities than the shared ones.

Germline lookup yields CDR1 KGHSY and CDR2 FQNENV. The V and J ends lost 0 bases and 4 bases, in that order; junction bases with no gene match: 4. There are 15 residues in the CDR3. As to this clone: The antigen is not known.

Study processing details: ImmunoSEQ junction-only sequences lacked quality scores, so their filtering differed. This table comes from immunoSEQ multiplex PCR, and its TCRdb copy is limited to in-frame clones, with some not included. V, J and clone size are taken as reported in that table, and D and trimming were inferred from the DNA itself. The sample holds around 2.3 million clones, 90% to 97% seen once. Only Caucasian adults living in Nashville, Tennessee made up the donor group. It was into CD45RA+ naive and CD45RA-negative memory subsets that the CD4+ cells were split. V gene TRBV16 combines with J gene TRBJ2-3; 7 bases line up with TRBD2. The source of this sequence is a man aged 18 to 29 in good health. The specimen was naive CD4+ T cells sorted from blood. Subset indicated: CD45RA+ positively selected. CDR3 nucleotide sequence: TGTGCCAGCAGCCAATCCAGGACTAGTTCAGATACGCAGTATTTT. As protein: CASSQSRTSSDTQYF.